In its sample, the clone carrying this T cell receptor beta chain was seen many times. No antigen is known for it. Via MiXCR, TCRdb re-called the reads, giving one row per CDR3 protein. In the table there are 300,000 or so distinct CDR3 sequences, 20% to 30% of which are singletons. The data were taken from a study of T cell repertoires in cytomegalovirus infection. Study-level background: It can be stated that public TCR beta signatures indicated CMV infection as well as a matching HLA type.

Study results and caveats: Dominating the ex vivo response were TCR beta clonotypes that were CMV-specific and HLA-C-restricted. CMV carriers with the relevant HLA were identified by cumulative public TCR beta family frequency.

Germline assignment: CDR1 MGHRA and CDR2 YSYEKL. CDR3 length equals 17 residues. J was trimmed by 3 bases and V by 0 bases; bases with no gene match: 9. The specimen was cultured PBMCs, collected from culture after CMV antigen stimulation. This chain uses TRBV4-1 with TRBJ2-7; 9 bases match TRBD2. The TCR originated in a human donor in good health (CMV status not recorded). Some clones in this sample may be carry-over from other donors' samples. CDR3 amino acids: CASSQEDSGSGVYEQYF. The CDR3, as DNA: TGCGCCAGCAGCCAAGAAGATAGCGGGAGTGGCGTCTACGAGCAGTACTTC.